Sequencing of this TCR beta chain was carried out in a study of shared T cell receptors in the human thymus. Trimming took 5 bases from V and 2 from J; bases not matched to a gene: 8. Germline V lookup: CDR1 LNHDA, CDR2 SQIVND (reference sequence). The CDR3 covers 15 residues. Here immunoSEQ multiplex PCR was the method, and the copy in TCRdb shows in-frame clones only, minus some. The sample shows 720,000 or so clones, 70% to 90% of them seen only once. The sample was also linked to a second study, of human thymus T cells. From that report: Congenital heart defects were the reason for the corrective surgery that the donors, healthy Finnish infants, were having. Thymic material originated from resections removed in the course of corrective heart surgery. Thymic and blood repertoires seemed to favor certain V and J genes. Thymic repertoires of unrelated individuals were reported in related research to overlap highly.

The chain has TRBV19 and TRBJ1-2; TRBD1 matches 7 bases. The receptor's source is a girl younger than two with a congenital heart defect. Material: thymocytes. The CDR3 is CASSHTGTANYGYTF. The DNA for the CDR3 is TGTGCCAGTAGTCACACCGGGACAGCAAACTATGGCTACACCTTC.